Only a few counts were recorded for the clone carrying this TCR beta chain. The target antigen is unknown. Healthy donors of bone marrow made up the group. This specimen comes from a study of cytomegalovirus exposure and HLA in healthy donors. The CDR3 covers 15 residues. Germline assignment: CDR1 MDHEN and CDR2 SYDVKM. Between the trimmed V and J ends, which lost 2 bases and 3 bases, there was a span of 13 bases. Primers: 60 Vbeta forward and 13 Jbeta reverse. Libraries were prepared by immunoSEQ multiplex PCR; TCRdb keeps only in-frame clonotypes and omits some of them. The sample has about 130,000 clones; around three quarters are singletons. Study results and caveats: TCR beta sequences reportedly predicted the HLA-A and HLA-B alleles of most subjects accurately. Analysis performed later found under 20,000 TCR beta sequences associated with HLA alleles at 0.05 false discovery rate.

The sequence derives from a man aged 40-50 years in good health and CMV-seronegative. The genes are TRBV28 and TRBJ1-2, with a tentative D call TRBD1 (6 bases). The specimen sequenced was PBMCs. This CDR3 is CASSLGAAGDYGYTF. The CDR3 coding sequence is TGTGCCAGCAGTTTAGGTGCGGCAGGGGACTATGGCTACACCTTC.